This passage covers 15 T cell receptor beta chains from one sample sequenced in a study of blood T cell repertoires in COVID-19. Produced via immunoSEQ multiplex PCR; TCRdb's table is partial and in-frame only. The data hold 140,000 to 150,000 clones, with roughly 79% observed a single time. Sequenced sample: peripheral blood. The receptors derive from a human donor with acute or convalescent COVID-19. The donor label of this sample is uncertain.

This clone was seen only a few times. V usage is TRBV6-5 and J usage is TRBJ2-1; 8 nucleotides match TRBD1. Germline-derived CDR1 and CDR2 are MNHEY and SVGAGI. The ends lost 4 bases at V and 6 bases at J; junction bases unmatched: 8. This CDR3 has 15 residues. CDR3 region: CASSFDRGVINEQFF. In DNA, the CDR3 is TGTGCCAGCAGTTTCGACAGGGGAGTGATCAATGAGCAGTTCTTC.

The chain joins TRBV14 to TRBJ1-3; the match to TRBD1 covers 7 bases. The CDR3 loop spans 14 amino acids. From germline, CDR1 is SGHDN and CDR2 FVKESK. V dropped 4 bases and J dropped 8; count of bases not matched to a gene: 8. The CDR3 sequence: CASSLTGRGHTIYF. The CDR3 bases are TGTGCCAGCAGCCTGACAGGGAGAGGACACACCATATATTTT.

The V call is TRBV11-2, the J call TRBJ1-2; D is undetermined. The CDR3 sequence is 15 residues long. The germline V and J ends were trimmed by 1 base and 4 bases, with 13 bases remaining between them. Per the germline V gene, CDR1 is SGHAT and CDR2 is FQNNGV. CDR3 nucleotide sequence: TGTGCCAGCAGCTTAGCTGGCGGAATGGGCTATGGCTACACCTTC. This gives the protein CASSLAGGMGYGYTF.

The CDR3 loop is CASSQDFGGGYTF. For the CDR3, the DNA is TGTGCCAGCAGCCAAGATTTCGGGGGAGGCTACACCTTC. V is TRBV3-1 (or the pseudogene TRBV3-2) and J is TRBJ1-2, with D tentatively TRBD1 (5 bases). The germline CDR1 and CDR2 sequences are LGHDT and YNNKEL (reference sequence). The V gene lost 0 bases and the J gene lost 8 bases, with 10 bases spanning the gap. The CDR3 consists of 13 residues.

This chain links TRBV5-4 with TRBJ2-7; 9 nucleotides line up with TRBD1. Trimming took 4 bases from V and 4 from J; bases not matched to a gene: 12. CDR1 SGHNT and CDR2 YYREEE come from the germline V gene (reference sequence). The CDR3 is made up of 16 amino acids. The CDR3 DNA is TGTGCCAGCAGCACAGACAGGGGGGGTGTTGGGTACGAGCAGTACTTC. Its protein product is CASSTDRGGVGYEQYF. Complete variable domain (other parts from reference TRBV5-4 and TRBJ2-7): ETGVTQSPTHLIKTRGQQVTLRCSSQSGHNTVSWYQQALGQGPQFIFQYYREEENGRGNFPPRFSGLQFPNYSSELNVNALELDDSALYLCASSTDRGGVGYEQYFGPGTRLTVT.

This clone was recorded only once. CDR3 sequence: CASSLEGEGEQYV. The DNA for the CDR3 is TGTGCCAGCAGCTTGGAAGGGGAGGGCGAGCAGTACGTC. The genes are TRBV13 and TRBJ2-7; 7 bases are shared with TRBD2. The length of the CDR3 is 13 residues. Germline CDR1 is PRHDT and CDR2 is FYEKMQ (reference sequence). V shed 3 bases and J 6 bases; nucleotides not matched to a gene: 5.

The chain carries TRBV3-1 (or the pseudogene TRBV3-2) and TRBJ1-1, with TRBD1 matching over 7 bases. The CDR3 totals 15 residues. Trimming took 3 bases from V and 0 from J; bases not matched to a gene: 4. Germline V gene data show CDR1 as LGHDT and CDR2 as YNNKEL (reference sequence). The CDR3 region is CASSHSGTVNTEAFF. The CDR3 DNA sequence: TGTGCCAGCAGCCATTCCGGGACAGTGAACACTGAAGCTTTCTTT.

The V gene is TRBV30, the J gene TRBJ1-6, with unresolved D. This CDR3 spans 14 amino acids. V lost 3 bases and J lost 4, with 10 bases in between. Looked up from germline, CDR1 is GTSNPN and CDR2 is SVGIG (reference sequence). The CDR3 DNA follows: TGTGCCTGGAGGGAGACCGGGTATAATTCACCCCTCCACTTT. The encoded protein is CAWRETGYNSPLHF.

This clone has just one count. The chain joins TRBV2 to TRBJ1-1; D is undetermined. Between the trimmed V and J ends, which lost 7 bases and 1 base, there was a span of 7 bases. The CDR3 is made up of 12 amino acids. Germline V gene data show CDR1 as SNHLY and CDR2 as FYNNEI. CDR3 sequence: CASNGKNTEAFF. The DNA for the CDR3 is TGTGCCAGCAACGGGAAGAACACTGAAGCTTTCTTT. The full variable domain, its missing parts supplied by reference TRBV2 and TRBJ1-1, is EPEVTQTPSHQVTQMGQEVILRCVPISNHLYFYWYRQILGQKVEFLVSFYNNEISEKSEIFDDQFSVERPDGSNFTLKIRSTKLEDSAMYFCASNGKNTEAFFGQGTRLTVV.

The gene calls are TRBV7-2 and TRBJ2-3; TRBD2 might be the D (6 bases). V dropped 5 bases and J dropped 2 bases, with 14 bases sitting between them. This CDR3 has 15 amino acids. Germline values: CDR1 SGHTA, CDR2 FQGNSA. The DNA of the CDR3 is TGTGCCAGCAGCGCCGGGACTTCCTTCACAGATACGCAGTATTTT. This translates into CASSAGTSFTDTQYF.

This sequence joins TRBV20-1 and TRBJ2-1; 7 nucleotides agree with TRBD1. In germline, CDR1 is DFQATT, CDR2 SNEGSKA (reference sequence). J lost 7 bases, V lost 3 bases, and 12 bases had no gene match. This CDR3 has 15 amino acids. Written as DNA, the CDR3 is TGCAGTGCTAGTAGGGGGCAGGTATCCCTGAATGAGCAGTTCTTC. As protein: CSASRGQVSLNEQFF.

V is TRBV6-6 and J is TRBJ2-1; TRBD1 agrees at 11 bases. With 2 bases clipped from V and 7 bases from J, the junction kept 4 bases outside the gene matches. Germline V gene lookup returns CDR1 MNHNY and CDR2 SVGAGI (reference sequence). The CDR3 consists of 15 residues. The CDR3 DNA reads as TGTGCCAGCAGTTACGGGGGACAGGGGGGAAATGAGCAGTTCTTC. Translating gives CASSYGGQGGNEQFF.

The chain has TRBV5-1 and TRBJ2-7; 8 bases line up with TRBD1. Germline assignment: CDR1 SGHRS and CDR2 YFSETQ. The CDR3 has 14 residues. V trimming: 0 bases; J trimming: 6 bases; junction bases outside the gene matches: 5. Written as DNA, the CDR3 is TGCGCCAGCAGCTTGGGGACAGGGATGGCCGAGCAGTACTTC. It translates to CASSLGTGMAEQYF.

This sequence joins TRBV19 and TRBJ2-1; 12 bases are a match to TRBD2. The CDR3 length is 19 residues. CDR1 is LNHDA and CDR2 is SQIVND in the germline V gene (reference sequence). Trimming at V came to 3 bases and at J to 0 bases, leaving 9 bases not matched to a gene. The CDR3 loop reads CASSIRLAGAISSYNEQFF. CDR3 bases: TGTGCCAGTAGTATCCGACTAGCGGGGGCGATTAGCTCCTACAATGAGCAGTTCTTC.

This clone was detected a few times. The V call is TRBV7-9, the J call TRBJ1-5; possibly TRBD1 for D (5 bases). Germline CDR1 SEHNR, CDR2 FQNEAQ (reference sequence). This CDR3 contains 14 residues. Trimming stripped 4 bases from V and 1 base from J, with 8 bases between. The CDR3 bases are TGTGCCAGCAGCTCCAGGGCAAGCAATCAGCCCCAGCATTTT. Protein: CASSSRASNQPQHF.